These T cell receptor beta chains were read from a single sample in a study of cytomegalovirus exposure and HLA in healthy donors. Sequencing used immunoSEQ multiplex PCR; TCRdb keeps in-frame clones, though not all of them. The sample consists of more than 95,000 clones, about 68% of them appearing once. Input material: PBMCs. The receptors were gathered from a woman aged 40 to 50 in good health and CMV-seropositive. The CDR3 runs from the conserved cysteine through the conserved F or W. A D gene is named only where the DNA matches it firmly.

D gene	V gene	J gene	CDR3 protein
.	TRBV6-6	TRBJ2-2	CASSNWASGAGELFF
TRBD1	TRBV29-1	TRBJ2-7	CSVEANPGTGGKYEQYF
TRBD2	TRBV9	TRBJ2-3	CASSVASGATDTQYF
.	TRBV7-9	TRBJ2-2	CSSSLVNGELFF
TRBD2	TRBV5-1	TRBJ2-3	CASSLAIGGSGTTDTQYF
.	TRBV7-2	TRBJ2-7	CASRRDRAGEQYF
TRBD2	TRBV27	TRBJ2-3	CASSSPTSGASTDTQYF
TRBD2	TRBV27	TRBJ2-7	CASSSGTSGYEQYF
TRBD2	TRBV4-1	TRBJ2-1	CASSRETSGSFSEQFF
TRBD2	TRBV9	TRBJ2-1	CASSLTSGNEQFF
.	TRBV5-6	TRBJ2-2	CASSLVEGNTGELFF
.	TRBV2	TRBJ2-5	CASSVFQGKETQYF
.	TRBV7-6	.	CASSQPLLEQYF
TRBD1	TRBV4-3	TRBJ1-3	CASSQSTTGGRGSGNTIYF
TRBD2	TRBV5-6	TRBJ2-3	CASSLVLAGRDTQYF
TRBD2	TRBV6-5	TRBJ2-5	CASSYSSRGEQYF
.	TRBV11-3	TRBJ2-2	CASSFGTKTGELFF
.	TRBV14	TRBJ2-6	CASSQRVGANVLTF
TRBD2	TRBV5-1	TRBJ2-2	CASSLGTSGRTGELFF
.	TRBV27	TRBJ2-2	CASSLSLLNTGELFF
TRBD2	TRBV7-9	TRBJ2-7	CASSPSGAVTSGESYEQYF
.	TRBV6-1	.	CASSERDPGYEQYF